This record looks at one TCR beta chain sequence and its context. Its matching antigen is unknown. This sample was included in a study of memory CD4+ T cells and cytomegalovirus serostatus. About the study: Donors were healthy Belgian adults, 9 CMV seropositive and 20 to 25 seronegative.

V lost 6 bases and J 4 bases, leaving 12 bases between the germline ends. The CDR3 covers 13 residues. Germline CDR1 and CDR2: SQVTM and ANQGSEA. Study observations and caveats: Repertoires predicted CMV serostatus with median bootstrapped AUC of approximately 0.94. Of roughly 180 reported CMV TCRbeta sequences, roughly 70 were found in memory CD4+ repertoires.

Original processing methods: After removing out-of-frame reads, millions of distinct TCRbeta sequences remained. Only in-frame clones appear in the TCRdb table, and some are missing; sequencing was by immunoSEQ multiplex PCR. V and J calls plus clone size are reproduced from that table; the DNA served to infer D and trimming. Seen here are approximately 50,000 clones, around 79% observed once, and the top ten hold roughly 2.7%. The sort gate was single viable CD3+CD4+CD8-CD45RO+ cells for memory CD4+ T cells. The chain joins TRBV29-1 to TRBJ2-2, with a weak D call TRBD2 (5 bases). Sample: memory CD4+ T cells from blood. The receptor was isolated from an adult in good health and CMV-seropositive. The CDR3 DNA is TGCAGCGTAAGGGAGTCGGGCACCGGGGAGCTGTTTTTT. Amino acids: CSVRESGTGELFF.